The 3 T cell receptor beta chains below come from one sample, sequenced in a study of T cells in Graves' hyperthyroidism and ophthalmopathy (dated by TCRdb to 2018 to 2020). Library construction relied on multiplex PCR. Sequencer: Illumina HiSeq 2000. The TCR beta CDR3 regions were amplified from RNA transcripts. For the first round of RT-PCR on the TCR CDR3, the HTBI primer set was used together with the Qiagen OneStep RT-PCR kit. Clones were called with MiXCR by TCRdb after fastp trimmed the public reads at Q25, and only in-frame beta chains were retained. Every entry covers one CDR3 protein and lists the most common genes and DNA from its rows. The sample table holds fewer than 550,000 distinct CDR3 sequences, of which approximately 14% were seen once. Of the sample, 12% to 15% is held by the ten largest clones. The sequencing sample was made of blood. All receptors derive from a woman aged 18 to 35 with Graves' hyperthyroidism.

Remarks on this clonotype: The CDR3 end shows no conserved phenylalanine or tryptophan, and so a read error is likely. The chain's CDR3 is CASSLIPQGLNSPLHS. The CDR3 DNA follows: TGTGCCAGCAGCTTAATCCCCCAGGGGTTGAATTCACCCCTCCACTCT. The chain is built from TRBV7-2 and TRBJ1-6; possibly TRBD1 for D (6 bases). V was cut by 2 bases and J by 7 bases, with 15 bases left in between. The length of the CDR3 is 16 residues. From germline, CDR1 is SGHTA and CDR2 FQGNSA.

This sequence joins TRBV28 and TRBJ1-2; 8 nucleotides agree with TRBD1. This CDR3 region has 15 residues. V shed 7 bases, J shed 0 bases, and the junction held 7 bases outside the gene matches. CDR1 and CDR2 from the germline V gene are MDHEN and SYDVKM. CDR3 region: CASTDRVRANYGYTF. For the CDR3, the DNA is TGTGCCAGCACGGACAGGGTTCGAGCTAACTATGGCTACACCTTC.

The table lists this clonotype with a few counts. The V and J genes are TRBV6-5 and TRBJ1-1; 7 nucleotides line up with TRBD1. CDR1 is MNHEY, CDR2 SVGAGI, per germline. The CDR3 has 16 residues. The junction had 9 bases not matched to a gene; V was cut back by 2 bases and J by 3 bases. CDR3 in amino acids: CASSYHDRVIDTEAFF. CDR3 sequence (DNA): TGTGCCAGCAGTTACCACGACAGGGTAATCGACACTGAAGCTTTCTTT.